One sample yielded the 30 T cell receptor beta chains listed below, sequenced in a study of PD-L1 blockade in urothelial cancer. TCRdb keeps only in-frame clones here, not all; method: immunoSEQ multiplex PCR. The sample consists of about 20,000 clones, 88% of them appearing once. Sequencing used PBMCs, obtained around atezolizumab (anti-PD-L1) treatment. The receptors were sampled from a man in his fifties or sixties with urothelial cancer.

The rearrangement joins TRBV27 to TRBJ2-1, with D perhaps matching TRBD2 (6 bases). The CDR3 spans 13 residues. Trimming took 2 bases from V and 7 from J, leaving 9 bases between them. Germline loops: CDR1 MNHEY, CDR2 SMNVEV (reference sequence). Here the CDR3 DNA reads TGTGCCAGCAGTTTAACCGGGACTAATGAGCAGTTCTTC. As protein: CASSLTGTNEQFF.

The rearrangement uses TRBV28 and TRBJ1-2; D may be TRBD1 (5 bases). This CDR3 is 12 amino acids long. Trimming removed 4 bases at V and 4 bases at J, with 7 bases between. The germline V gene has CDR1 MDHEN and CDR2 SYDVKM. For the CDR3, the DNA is TGTGCCAGCAGTTCTACAGGCTATGGCTACACCTTC. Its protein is CASSSTGYGYTF.

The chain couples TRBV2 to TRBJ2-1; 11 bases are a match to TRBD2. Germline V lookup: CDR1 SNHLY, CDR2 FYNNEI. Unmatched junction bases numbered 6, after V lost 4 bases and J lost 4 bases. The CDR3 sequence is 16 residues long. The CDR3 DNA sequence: TGTGCCAGCAGTGGGATAGCGGGGGGGTTGTACAATGAGCAGTTCTTC. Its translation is CASSGIAGGLYNEQFF.

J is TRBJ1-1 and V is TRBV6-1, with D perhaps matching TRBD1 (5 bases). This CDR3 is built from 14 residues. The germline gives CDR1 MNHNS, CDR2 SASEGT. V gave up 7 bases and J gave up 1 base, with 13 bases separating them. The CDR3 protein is CASMNQGRNTEAFF. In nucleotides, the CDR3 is TGTGCCAGCATGAACCAGGGTAGGAACACTGAAGCTTTCTTT.

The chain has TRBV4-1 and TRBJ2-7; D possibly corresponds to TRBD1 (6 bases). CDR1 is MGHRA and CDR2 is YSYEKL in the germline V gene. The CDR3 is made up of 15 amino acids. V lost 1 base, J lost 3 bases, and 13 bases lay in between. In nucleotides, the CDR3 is TGCGCCAGCAGCCAAGGGATAAGGACAGACTACGAGCAGTACTTC. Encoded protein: CASSQGIRTDYEQYF.

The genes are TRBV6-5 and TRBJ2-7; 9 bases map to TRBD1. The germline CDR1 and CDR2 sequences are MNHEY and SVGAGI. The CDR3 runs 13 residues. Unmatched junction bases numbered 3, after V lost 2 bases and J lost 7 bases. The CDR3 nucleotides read TGTGCCAGCAGTTACCCCGGGACAGGGGAGCAGTACTTC. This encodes CASSYPGTGEQYF.

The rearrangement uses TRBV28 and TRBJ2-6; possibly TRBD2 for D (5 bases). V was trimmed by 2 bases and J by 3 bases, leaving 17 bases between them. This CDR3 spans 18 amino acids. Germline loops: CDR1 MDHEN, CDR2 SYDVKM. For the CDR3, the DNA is TGTGCCAGCAGTTTAACCCGAAGACGGGATCTTGGGGCCAACGTCCTGACTTTC. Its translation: CASSLTRRRDLGANVLTF.

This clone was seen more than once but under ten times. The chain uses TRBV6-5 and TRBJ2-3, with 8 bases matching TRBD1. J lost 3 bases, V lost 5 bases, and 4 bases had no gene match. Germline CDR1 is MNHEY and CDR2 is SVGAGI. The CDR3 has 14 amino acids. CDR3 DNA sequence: TGTGCCAGCAGTACACAGGGGGAAACAGATACGCAGTATTTT. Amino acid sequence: CASSTQGETDTQYF.

The CDR3 DNA is TGTGCCAGTAGTAACAGAGCCAATCAGCCCCAGCATTTT. Residues: CASSNRANQPQHF. The chain combines TRBV19 with TRBJ1-5; D not certain. This CDR3 has 13 amino acids. The ends were cut back, 4 bases at V and 3 bases at J, with 7 bases in the middle. Germline lookup yields CDR1 LNHDA and CDR2 SQIVND (reference sequence). The entire variable domain, with the rest obtained from reference TRBV19 and TRBJ1-5, is as follows: DGGITQSPKYLFRKEGQNVTLSCEQNLNHDAMYWYRQDPGQGLRLIYYSQIVNDFQKGDIAEGYSVSREKKESFPLTVTSAQKNPTAFYLCASSNRANQPQHFGDGTRLSIL.

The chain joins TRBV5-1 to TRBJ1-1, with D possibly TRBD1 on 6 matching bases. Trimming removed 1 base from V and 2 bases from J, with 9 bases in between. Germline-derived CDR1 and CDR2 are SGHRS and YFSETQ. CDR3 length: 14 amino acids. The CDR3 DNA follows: TGCGCCAGCAGCTTGTGGACAGTCAACACTGAAGCTTTCTTT. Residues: CASSLWTVNTEAFF.

CDR3 sequence: CAGGPSGANVLTF. The CDR3 nucleotides are TGTGCCGGAGGCCCCTCTGGGGCCAACGTCCTGACTTTC. The V and J genes are TRBV19 and TRBJ2-6; D perhaps matches TRBD2 (5 bases). Trimming removed 11 bases from V and 0 bases from J, with 8 bases in between. Germline V gene data show CDR1 as LNHDA and CDR2 as SQIVND (reference sequence). The CDR3 loop spans 13 amino acids.

CDR3 DNA: TGTGCCAGCTCACCACTGGCTAGCGTCTCTAGCACAGATACGCAGTATTTT. Protein sequence: CASSPLASVSSTDTQYF. This rearrangement joins TRBV18 to TRBJ2-3; possibly TRBD2 for D (6 bases). Looked up from germline, CDR1 is KGHSH and CDR2 is LQKENI. There are 17 residues in the CDR3. Trimming left V 1 base short and J 0 bases short, with 14 bases between.

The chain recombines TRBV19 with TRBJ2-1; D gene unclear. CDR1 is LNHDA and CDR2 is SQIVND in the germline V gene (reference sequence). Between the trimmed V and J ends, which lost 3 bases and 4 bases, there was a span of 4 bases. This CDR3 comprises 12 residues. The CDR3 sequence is CASSILYNEQFF. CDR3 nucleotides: TGTGCCAGTAGTATTTTATACAATGAGCAGTTCTTC.

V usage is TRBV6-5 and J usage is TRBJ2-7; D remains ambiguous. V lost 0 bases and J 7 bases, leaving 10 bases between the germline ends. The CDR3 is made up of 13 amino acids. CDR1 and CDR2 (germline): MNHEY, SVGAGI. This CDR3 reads CASSYSRGSEQYF. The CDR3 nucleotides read TGTGCCAGCAGTTACTCTCGCGGTTCTGAGCAGTACTTC.

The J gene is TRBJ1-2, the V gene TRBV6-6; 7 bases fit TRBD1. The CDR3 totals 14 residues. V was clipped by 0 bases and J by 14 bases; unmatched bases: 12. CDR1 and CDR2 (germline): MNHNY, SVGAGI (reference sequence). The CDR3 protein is CASSYSTTGFMGTF. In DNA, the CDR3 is TGTGCCAGCAGTTACTCGACGACAGGGTTCATGGGGACCTTC.

CDR3 in DNA: TGTGCCAGCAGCCCCCCCAGTCTGACAGGTCTCCAAGAGACCCAGTACTTC. It codes for CASSPPSLTGLQETQYF. J is TRBJ2-5 and V is TRBV5-6; D perhaps matches TRBD1 (6 bases). The germline V gene encodes CDR1 SGHDT and CDR2 YYEEEE. The CDR3 sequence is 17 residues long. V shed 4 bases and J shed 1 base, with 20 bases lying between them.

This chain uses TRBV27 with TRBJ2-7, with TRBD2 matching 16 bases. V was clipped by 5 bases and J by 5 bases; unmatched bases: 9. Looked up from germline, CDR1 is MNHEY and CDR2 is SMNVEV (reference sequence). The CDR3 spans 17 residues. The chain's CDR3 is CASSAPGLAGGPHEQYF. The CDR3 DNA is TGTGCCAGCAGTGCCCCGGGACTAGCGGGAGGGCCCCACGAGCAGTACTTC.

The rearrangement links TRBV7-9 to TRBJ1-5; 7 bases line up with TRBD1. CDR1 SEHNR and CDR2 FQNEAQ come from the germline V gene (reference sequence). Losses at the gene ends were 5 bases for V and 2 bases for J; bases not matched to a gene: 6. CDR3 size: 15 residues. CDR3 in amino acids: CASSPTGTGNQPQHF. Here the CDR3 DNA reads TGTGCCAGCAGCCCAACCGGGACAGGCAATCAGCCCCAGCATTTT.

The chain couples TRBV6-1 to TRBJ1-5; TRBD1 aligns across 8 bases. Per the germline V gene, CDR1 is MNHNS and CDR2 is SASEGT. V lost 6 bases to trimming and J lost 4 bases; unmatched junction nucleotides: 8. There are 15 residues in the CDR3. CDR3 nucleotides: TGTGCCAGCAGGGGGGGACAGGCGATGAATCAGCCCCAGCATTTT. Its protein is CASRGGQAMNQPQHF.

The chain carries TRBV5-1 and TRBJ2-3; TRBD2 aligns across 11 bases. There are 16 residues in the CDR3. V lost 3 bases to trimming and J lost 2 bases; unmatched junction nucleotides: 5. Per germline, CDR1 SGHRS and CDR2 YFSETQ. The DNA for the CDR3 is TGCGCCAGCAGCTCCTTAGCGGGGGGGCCCACAGATACGCAGTATTTT. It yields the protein CASSSLAGGPTDTQYF.

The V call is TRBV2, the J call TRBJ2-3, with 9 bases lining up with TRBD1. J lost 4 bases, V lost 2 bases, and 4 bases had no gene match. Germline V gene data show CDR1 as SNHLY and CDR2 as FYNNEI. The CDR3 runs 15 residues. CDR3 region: CASSERDREPDTQYF. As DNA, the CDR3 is TGTGCCAGCAGTGAAAGGGACAGGGAGCCAGATACGCAGTATTTT.

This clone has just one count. The CDR3 DNA is TGTGCCTGGAGGATGGGGACAGGGGAATATTCACCCCTCCACTTT. This gives the protein CAWRMGTGEYSPLHF. The rearrangement uses TRBV30 and TRBJ1-6; 10 bases align to TRBD1. The CDR3 consists of 15 residues. The germline V gene encodes CDR1 GTSNPN and CDR2 SVGIG (reference sequence). V lost 3 bases to trimming and J lost 8 bases; unmatched junction nucleotides: 7. Supplemented by reference TRBV30 and TRBJ1-6, the full variable domain reads SQTIHQWPATLVQPVGSPLSLECTVEGTSNPNLYWYRQAAGRGLQLLFYSVGIGQISSEVPQNLSASRPQDRQFILSSKKLLLSDSGFYLCAWRMGTGEYSPLHFGNGTRLTVT.

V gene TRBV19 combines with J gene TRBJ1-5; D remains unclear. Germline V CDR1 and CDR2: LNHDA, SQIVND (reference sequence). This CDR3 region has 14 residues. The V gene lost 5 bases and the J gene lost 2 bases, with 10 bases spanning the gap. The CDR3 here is CASSRSGGNQPQHF. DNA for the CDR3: TGTGCCAGTAGTCGGTCGGGTGGCAATCAGCCCCAGCATTTT. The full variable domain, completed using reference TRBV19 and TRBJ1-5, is DGGITQSPKYLFRKEGQNVTLSCEQNLNHDAMYWYRQDPGQGLRLIYYSQIVNDFQKGDIAEGYSVSREKKESFPLTVTSAQKNPTAFYLCASSRSGGNQPQHFGDGTRLSIL.

The DNA for the CDR3 is TGTGCCAGCAGCCCTCGTAACTATGGCTACACCTTC. It yields the protein CASSPRNYGYTF. V gene TRBV13 combines with J gene TRBJ1-2; D not certain. This CDR3 region has 12 residues. Per the germline V gene, CDR1 is PRHDT and CDR2 is FYEKMQ (reference sequence). V was cut by 5 bases and J by 1 base, with 5 bases left in between.

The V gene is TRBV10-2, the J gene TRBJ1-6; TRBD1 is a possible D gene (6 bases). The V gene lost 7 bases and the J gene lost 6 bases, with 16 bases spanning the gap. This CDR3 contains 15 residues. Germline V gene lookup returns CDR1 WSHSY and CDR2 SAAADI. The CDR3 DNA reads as TGCGCCAGCACCTACCGGGACACATCTAATTCACCCCTCCACTTT. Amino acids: CASTYRDTSNSPLHF.

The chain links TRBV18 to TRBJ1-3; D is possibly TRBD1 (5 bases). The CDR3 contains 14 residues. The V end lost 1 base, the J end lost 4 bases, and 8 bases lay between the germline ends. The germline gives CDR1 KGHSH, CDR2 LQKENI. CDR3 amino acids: CASSPQQEGNTIYF. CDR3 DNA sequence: TGTGCCAGCTCACCACAACAGGAAGGAAACACCATATATTTT.

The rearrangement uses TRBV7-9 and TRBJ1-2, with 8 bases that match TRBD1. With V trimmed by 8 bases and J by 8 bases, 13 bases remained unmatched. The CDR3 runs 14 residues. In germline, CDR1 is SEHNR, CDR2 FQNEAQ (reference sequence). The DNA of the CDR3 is TGTGCCAGCGGTAATCCCGGGACAGGCGGCGGCTACACCTTC. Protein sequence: CASGNPGTGGGYTF.

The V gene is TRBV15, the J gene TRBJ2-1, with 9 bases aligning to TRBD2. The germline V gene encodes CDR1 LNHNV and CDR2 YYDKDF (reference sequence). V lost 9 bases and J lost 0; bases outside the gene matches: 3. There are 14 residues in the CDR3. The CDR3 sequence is CATSRGGSYNEQFF. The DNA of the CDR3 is TGTGCCACTTCGCGGGGGGGCTCCTACAATGAGCAGTTCTTC.

CDR3: CASSPPSRDNSYEQYF. DNA of the CDR3: TGTGCCAGCTCACCACCTTCCCGGGACAACTCCTACGAGCAGTACTTC. The J gene is TRBJ2-7, the V gene TRBV18; D may be TRBD1 (6 bases). V lost 0 bases to trimming and J lost 0 bases, with 12 bases between them. The CDR3 covers 16 residues. CDR1 is KGHSH, CDR2 LQKENI, per germline. The entire variable domain, with the rest obtained from reference TRBV18 and TRBJ2-7, is as follows: NAGVMQNPRHLVRRRGQEARLRCSPMKGHSHVYWYRQLPEEGLKFMVYLQKENIIDESGMPKERFSAEFPKEGPSILRIQQVVRGDSAAYFCASSPPSRDNSYEQYFGPGTRLTVT.

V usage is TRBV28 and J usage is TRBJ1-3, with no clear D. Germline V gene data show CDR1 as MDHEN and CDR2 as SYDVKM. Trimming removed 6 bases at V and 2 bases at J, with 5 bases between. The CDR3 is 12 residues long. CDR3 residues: CASSQTGNTIYF. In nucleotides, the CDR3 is TGTGCCAGCAGCCAGACTGGAAACACCATATATTTT.